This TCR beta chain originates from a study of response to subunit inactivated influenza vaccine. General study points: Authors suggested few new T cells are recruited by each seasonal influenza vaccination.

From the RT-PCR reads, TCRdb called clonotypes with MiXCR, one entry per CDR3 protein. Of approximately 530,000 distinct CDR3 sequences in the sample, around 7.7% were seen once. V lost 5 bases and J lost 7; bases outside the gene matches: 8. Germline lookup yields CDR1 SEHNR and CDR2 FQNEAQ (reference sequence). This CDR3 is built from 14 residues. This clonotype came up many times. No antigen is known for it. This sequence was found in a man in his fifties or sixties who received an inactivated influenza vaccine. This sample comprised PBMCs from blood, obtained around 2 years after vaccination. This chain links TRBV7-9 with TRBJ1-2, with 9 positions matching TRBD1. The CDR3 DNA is TGTGCCAGCAGCCCCGCGGGACAGGGTCCTGGCTACACCTTC. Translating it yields CASSPAGQGPGYTF.